The T cell receptor (beta chain) described here comes from a study of blood T cell repertoires in COVID-19. The wider study: Acute and convalescent COVID-19 samples came from the United States, Italy and Spain. PBMCs, B-cell-depleted T cells, or T cells provided the cDNA or gDNA that made up the material.

This CDR3 has 14 residues. CDR1 is SGHAT and CDR2 is FQNNGV in the germline V gene. The J segment lost 8 bases and the V segment lost 6 bases, leaving 8 bases of the junction unmatched. Original processing notes: It was from reference gene primer amplification that nucleated cell counts were estimated. TCRdb keeps only in-frame clones here, not all; method: immunoSEQ multiplex PCR. The DNA gave D and trimming, while V, J and clone size come from that table. Found here are tens of thousands of clones, approximately 81% of them singletons; the top ten hold approximately 15%. The origin of this receptor is a woman in her 70s with acute or convalescent COVID-19. The chain recombines TRBV11-2 with TRBJ2-1; 9 nucleotides match TRBD2. Material: peripheral blood. CDR3 DNA: TGTGCCAGCAGACCCGGGACTAGCCTTCATGAGCAGTTCTTC. It yields the protein CASRPGTSLHEQFF.